This T cell receptor beta chain was identified in a study of blood T cell repertoires in COVID-19. At the level of the study: There were acute and convalescent COVID-19 samples, and they came from the United States, Italy and Spain. T cells, B-cell-depleted T cells, or PBMCs provided the cDNA or gDNA that served as material.

Repertoires were generated with immunoSEQ multiplex PCR, while TCRdb's copy carries only in-frame clones and drops some. The sample has 150,000 or so clones; around 85% are singletons. This CDR3 spans 16 amino acids. V was pared by 4 bases and J by 3 bases, with 17 bases between. CDR1 SGHDT and CDR2 YYEEEE come from the germline V gene. Sequencing used peripheral blood. The chain is built from TRBV5-6 and TRBJ2-1, with a possible D match to TRBD1 (6 bases). This sequence was found in a man aged 55-75 years with COVID-19, enrolled during active disease. CDR3 nucleotide sequence: TGTGCCAGCAGCGGGGGCGGGTCGGGATACTACAATGAGCAGTTCTTC. Translated, it gives CASSGGGSGYYNEQFF.